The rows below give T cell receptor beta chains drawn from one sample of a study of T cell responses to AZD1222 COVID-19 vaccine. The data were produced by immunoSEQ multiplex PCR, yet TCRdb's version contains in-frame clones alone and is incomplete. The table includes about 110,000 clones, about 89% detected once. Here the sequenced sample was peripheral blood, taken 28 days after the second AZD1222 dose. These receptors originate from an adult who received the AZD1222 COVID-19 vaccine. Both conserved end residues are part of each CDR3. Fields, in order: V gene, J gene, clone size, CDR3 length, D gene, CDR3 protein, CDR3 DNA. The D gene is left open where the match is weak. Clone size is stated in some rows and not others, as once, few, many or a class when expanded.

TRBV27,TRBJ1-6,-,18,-,CASSQARTVSSYNSPLHF,TGTGCCAGCAGTCAAGCTAGGACAGTCAGCTCCTATAATTCACCCCTCCACTTT
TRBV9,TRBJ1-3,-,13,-,CASRGVAGNTIYF,TGTGCCAGCAGGGGGGTGGCCGGAAACACCATATATTTT
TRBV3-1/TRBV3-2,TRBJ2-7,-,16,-,CASSRQGTGGNYEQYF,TGTGCCAGCAGTCGACAGGGGACGGGAGGAAATTACGAGCAGTACTTC
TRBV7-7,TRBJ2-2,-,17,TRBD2,CASSLGLAGGLGGELFF,TGTGCTAGCAGCTTGGGACTAGCGGGAGGGCTTGGCGGGGAGCTGTTTTTT
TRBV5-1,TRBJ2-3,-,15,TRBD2,CASNFPGLAADTQYF,TGCGCCAGCAACTTTCCGGGACTAGCGGCAGATACGCAGTATTTT
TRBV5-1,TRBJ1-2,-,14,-,CASRGSRGSYGYTF,TGCGCCAGCAGGGGTTCCCGAGGATCCTATGGCTACACCTTC
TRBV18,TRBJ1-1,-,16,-,CASSPPGGLGNTEAFF,TGTGCCAGCTCACCCCCCGGGGGCCTCGGGAACACTGAAGCTTTCTTT
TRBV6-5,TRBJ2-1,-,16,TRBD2,CASSYGTSGGQNEQFF,TGTGCCAGCAGTTACGGGACTAGCGGGGGGCAAAATGAGCAGTTCTTC
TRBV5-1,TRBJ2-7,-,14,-,CASSLDRGGYEQYF,TGCGCCAGCAGCTTGGACAGGGGAGGGTACGAGCAGTACTTC
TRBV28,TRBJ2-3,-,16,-,CASSFWGGGVWDTQYF,TGTGCCAGCAGTTTTTGGGGAGGGGGAGTTTGGGATACGCAGTATTTT
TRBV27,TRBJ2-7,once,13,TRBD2,CASRLAGGQLQYF,TGTGCCAGCAGGTTAGCGGGAGGGCAGTTGCAGTACTTC
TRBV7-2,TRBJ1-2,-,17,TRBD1,CASSPGTGTPPNYGYTF,TGTGCCAGCAGCCCCGGGACAGGCACCCCACCTAACTATGGCTACACCTTC
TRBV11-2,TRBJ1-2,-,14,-,CASSLEQGLYGYTF,TGTGCCAGCAGCTTAGAACAGGGACTCTATGGCTACACCTTC
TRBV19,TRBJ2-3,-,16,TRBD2,CASSISSSGGFNTQYF,TGTGCCAGTAGTATATCTTCTAGCGGGGGTTTCAATACGCAGTATTTT
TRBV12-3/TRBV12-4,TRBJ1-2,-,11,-,CATLGRYGYTF,TGTGCCACCTTGGGGCGGTATGGCTACACCTTC
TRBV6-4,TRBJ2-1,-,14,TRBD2,CASSEASGANEQFF,TGTGCCAGCAGTGAGGCTAGCGGGGCGAATGAGCAGTTCTTC
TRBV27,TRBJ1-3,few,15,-,CASSLTGSSGNTIYF,TGTGCCAGCAGCCTTACAGGAAGCTCTGGAAACACCATATATTTT
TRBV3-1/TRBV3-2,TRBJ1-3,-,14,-,CASSQVGYGNTIYF,TGTGCCAGCAGCCAAGTGGGTTATGGAAACACCATATATTTT
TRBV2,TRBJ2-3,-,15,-,CASFRGGGRTDTQYF,TGTGCCAGCTTCAGGGGGGGCGGACGCACAGATACGCAGTATTTT
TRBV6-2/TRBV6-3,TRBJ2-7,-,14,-,CASSSGTVPYEQYF,TGTGCCAGCAGTTCCGGGACTGTTCCCTACGAGCAGTACTTC
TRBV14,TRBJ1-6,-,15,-,CASSQVGGGNSPLHF,TGTGCCAGCAGCCAAGTCGGGGGCGGGAATTCACCCCTCCACTTT
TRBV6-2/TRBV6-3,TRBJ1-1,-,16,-,CASSYSAGLPGTEAFF,TGTGCCAGCAGTTACTCGGCAGGGCTCCCGGGGACTGAAGCTTTCTTT
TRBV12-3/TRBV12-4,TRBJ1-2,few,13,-,CASSLDTNYGYTF,TGTGCCAGCAGTCTGGACACTAACTATGGCTACACCTTC
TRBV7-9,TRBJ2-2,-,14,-,CASSFGQGAGELFF,TGTGCCAGCAGCTTCGGGCAGGGCGCCGGGGAGCTGTTTTTT
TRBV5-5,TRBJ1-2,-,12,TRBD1,CASSSGTVGYTF,TGTGCCAGCAGCAGCGGGACAGTTGGCTACACCTTC
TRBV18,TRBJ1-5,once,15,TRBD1,CASSPGQGRNQPQHF,TGTGCCAGCTCACCGGGACAGGGTCGCAATCAGCCCCAGCATTTT
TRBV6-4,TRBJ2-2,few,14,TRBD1,CASSQGADTGELFF,TGTGCCAGCAGTCAGGGGGCCGACACCGGGGAGCTGTTTTTT
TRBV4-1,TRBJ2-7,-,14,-,CASSWTAGTYEQYF,TGCGCCAGCAGTTGGACCGCCGGCACCTACGAGCAGTACTTC
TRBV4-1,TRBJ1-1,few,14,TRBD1,CASSLGQGTTEAFF,TGCGCCAGCAGCCTTGGACAGGGAACGACTGAAGCTTTCTTT
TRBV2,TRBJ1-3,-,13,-,CASIGDSGNTIYF,TGTGCCAGCATCGGGGACTCTGGAAACACCATATATTTT
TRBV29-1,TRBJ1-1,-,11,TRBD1,CSATGGTEAFF,TGCAGCGCTACAGGGGGCACTGAAGCTTTCTTT
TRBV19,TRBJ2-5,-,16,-,CASSSIDSPRAGTQYF,TGTGCCAGTAGTTCTATTGACAGTCCGCGAGCGGGGACCCAGTACTTC
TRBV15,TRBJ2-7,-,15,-,CATSREGSYSYEQYF,TGTGCCACCAGCAGAGAAGGGTCCTACTCCTACGAGCAGTACTTC
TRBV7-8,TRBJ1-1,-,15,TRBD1,CASSLGSGGSAEAFF,TGTGCCAGCAGCTTAGGGTCAGGGGGCAGCGCTGAAGCTTTCTTT
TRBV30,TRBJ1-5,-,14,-,CAWSVPGRNQPQHF,TGTGCCTGGAGTGTTCCGGGGCGAAATCAGCCCCAGCATTTT
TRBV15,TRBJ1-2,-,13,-,CATSRGADYGYTF,TGTGCCACCAGCAGGGGCGCCGACTATGGCTACACCTTC
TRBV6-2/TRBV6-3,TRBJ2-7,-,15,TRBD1,CASSRFDRVPYEQYF,TGTGCCAGCAGTCGATTCGACAGGGTGCCCTACGAGCAGTACTTC
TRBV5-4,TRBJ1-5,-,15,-,CASSPKGRVNQPQHF,TGTGCCAGCAGCCCTAAGGGCAGGGTAAATCAGCCCCAGCATTTT
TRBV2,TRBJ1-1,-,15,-,CASRTDYMMNTEAFF,TGTGCCAGCCGGACGGATTACATGATGAACACTGAAGCTTTCTTT
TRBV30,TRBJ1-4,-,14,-,CALTVRPYREKLFF,TGTGCCTTGACCGTACGGCCATATAGGGAAAAACTGTTTTTT
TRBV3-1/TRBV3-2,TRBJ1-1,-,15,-,CASSLPGTGNTEAFF,TGTGCCAGCAGTCTACCGGGGACGGGGAACACTGAAGCTTTCTTT
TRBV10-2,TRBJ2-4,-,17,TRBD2,CASMRTNSGRGSNIQYF,TGCGCCAGCATGAGAACTAATAGCGGGAGAGGGTCGAACATTCAGTACTTC
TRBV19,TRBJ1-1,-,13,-,CASSIGRGTEAFF,TGTGCCAGTAGTATCGGCAGGGGAACTGAAGCTTTCTTT
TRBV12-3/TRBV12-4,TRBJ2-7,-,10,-,CASSFGEQYF,TGTGCCAGCAGTTTCGGGGAGCAGTACTTC
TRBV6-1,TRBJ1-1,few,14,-,CASSEGYMNTEAFF,TGTGCCAGCAGCGAAGGATACATGAACACTGAAGCTTTCTTT
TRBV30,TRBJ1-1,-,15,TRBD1,CAWSIWDSGNTEAFF,TGTGCCTGGAGCATCTGGGACAGTGGGAACACTGAAGCTTTCTTT
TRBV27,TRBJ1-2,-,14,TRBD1,CASSWTGGFYGYTF,TGTGCCAGCAGCTGGACAGGGGGCTTCTATGGCTACACCTTC
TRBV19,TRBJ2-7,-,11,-,CASSIWDEQYF,TGTGCCAGTAGTATTTGGGACGAGCAGTACTTC
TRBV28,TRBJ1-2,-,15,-,CASSRGGSTSYGYTF,TGTGCCAGCAGTAGGGGGGGATCGACTTCCTATGGCTACACCTTC
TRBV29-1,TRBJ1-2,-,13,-,CSVAAYKGYGYTF,TGCAGCGTTGCGGCGTATAAAGGCTATGGCTACACCTTC